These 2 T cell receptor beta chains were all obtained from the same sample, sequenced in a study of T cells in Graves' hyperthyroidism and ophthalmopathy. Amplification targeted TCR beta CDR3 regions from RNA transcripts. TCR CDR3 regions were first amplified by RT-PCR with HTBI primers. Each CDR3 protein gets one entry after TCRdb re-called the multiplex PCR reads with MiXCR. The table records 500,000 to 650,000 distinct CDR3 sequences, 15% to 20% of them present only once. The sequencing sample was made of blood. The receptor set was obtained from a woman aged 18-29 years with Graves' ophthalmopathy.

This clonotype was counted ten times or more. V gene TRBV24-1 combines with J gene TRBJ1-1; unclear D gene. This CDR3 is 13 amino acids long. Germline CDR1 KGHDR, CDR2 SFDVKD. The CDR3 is CESIREMNTEAFF. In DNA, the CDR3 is TGTGAATCCATCAGAGAAATGAACACTGAAGCTTTCTTT.

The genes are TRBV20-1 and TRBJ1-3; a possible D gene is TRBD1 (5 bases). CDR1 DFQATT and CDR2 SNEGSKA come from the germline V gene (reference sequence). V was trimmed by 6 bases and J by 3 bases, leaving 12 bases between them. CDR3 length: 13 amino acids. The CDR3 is CSATWGGGNTIYF. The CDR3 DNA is TGCAGTGCAACCTGGGGGGGTGGAAACACCATATATTTT.